A selection of T cell receptor beta chains follows, all from one sample in a study of graft-versus-host responses after intestinal transplantation. The repertoire was sequenced with immunoSEQ multiplex PCR; TCRdb's copy has only in-frame clones and lacks some. The sample lists roughly 69,000 clones; roughly 89% were seen once. Specimen: bone marrow, collected nearly 750 days after intestinal transplantation. The receptors stem from a human patient who received an intestinal transplant, so some T cells may come from the graft donor. Each CDR3 is given with its conserved first and last residue. Fields, in order: D gene, clone size, J gene, V gene, CDR3 protein, CDR3 DNA. A D gene is named only where the DNA matches it firmly. Part of the rows lack a size; the others show once, few, many or a class for expanded clones.

. . TRBJ1-1 TRBV10-2 CASNSLGGWTEAFF TGCGCCAGCAACTCATTAGGGGGTTGGACTGAAGCTTTCTTT
. . TRBJ2-1 TRBV6-6 CASTTYNEQFF TGTGCCAGCACGACATACAATGAGCAGTTCTTC
. once TRBJ2-4 TRBV19 CASSWSLAKNIQYF TGTGCCAGTAGTTGGTCCCTGGCCAAAAACATTCAGTACTTC
. . TRBJ2-3 TRBV6-5 CASSYSIGGDTQYF TGTGCCAGCAGTTACTCGATTGGCGGGGATACGCAGTATTTT
. . TRBJ2-6 TRBV28 CASSLWTDGANVLTF TGTGCCAGCAGTTTATGGACAGATGGGGCCAACGTCCTGACTTTC
. . TRBJ1-4 TRBV9 CASSVAGKLGGEKLFF TGTGCCAGCAGCGTAGCTGGAAAATTAGGGGGTGAAAAACTGTTTTTT
. . TRBJ1-1 TRBV5-1 CASSLWGGNTEAFF TGCGCCAGCAGCTTGTGGGGGGGTAACACTGAAGCTTTCTTT
. . TRBJ2-6 TRBV27 CASSLEGGGVSGANVLTF TGTGCCAGCAGTTTAGAGGGTGGAGGGGTCTCTGGGGCCAACGTCCTGACTTTC
TRBD2 . TRBJ2-3 TRBV28 CASSSPGLAGVGQYF TGTGCCAGCAGTTCACCCGGACTAGCGGGAGTTGGGCAGTATTTT
TRBD1 . TRBJ2-7 TRBV7-2 CASSFGTGDQEQYF TGTGCCAGCAGCTTCGGGACAGGGGATCAGGAGCAGTACTTC
. . TRBJ2-5 TRBV2 CASSGFGQETQYF TGTGCCAGCAGTGGTTTCGGGCAAGAGACCCAGTACTTC
. . TRBJ1-1 TRBV7-3 CASSPFTEAFF TGTGCCAGCAGCCCATTCACTGAAGCTTTCTTT
TRBD1 . TRBJ2-5 TRBV5-1 CASSPTGGRQETQYF TGCGCCAGCAGCCCCACAGGGGGCCGCCAAGAGACCCAGTACTTC
TRBD1 . TRBJ1-6 TRBV11-1 CASSLTGQGNSPLHF TGTGCCAGCAGCTTAACCGGACAGGGAAATTCACCCCTCCACTTT
. . TRBJ1-1 TRBV7-9 CASSSRITEAFF TGTGCCAGCAGCTCACGGATCACTGAAGCTTTCTTT
TRBD2 . TRBJ2-1 TRBV5-1 CASSAFPAGGSYNEQFF TGCGCCAGCAGCGCCTTCCCCGCGGGAGGTTCCTACAATGAGCAGTTCTTC
TRBD1 once TRBJ2-1 TRBV6-5 CASSFTGQSYNEQFF TGTGCCAGCAGTTTCACGGGACAGTCCTACAATGAGCAGTTCTTC
TRBD1 . TRBJ2-7 TRBV27 CASSLSDRVNYEQYF TGTGCCAGCAGTTTATCGGACAGGGTGAATTACGAGCAGTACTTC
. . TRBJ1-2 TRBV5-1 CASSLYLSLGHFYGYTF TGCGCCAGCAGCTTGTACTTAAGCCTGGGACACTTCTATGGCTACACCTTC
TRBD1 once TRBJ1-2 TRBV27 CASSLSWTGDYGYTF TGTGCCAGCAGTTTATCCTGGACAGGGGACTATGGCTACACCTTC
. . TRBJ2-1 TRBV7-9 CASSFGSSYNEQFF TGTGCCAGCAGCTTCGGGAGCTCCTACAATGAGCAGTTCTTC
TRBD1 . TRBJ1-1 TRBV7-9 CASYRGSMNTEAFF TGTGCCAGCTACAGGGGAAGTATGAACACTGAAGCTTTCTTT
. . TRBJ1-4 TRBV7-4 CASSFLFGCPHRGKRSNEKLFF TGTGCCAGCAGCTTTCTCTTCGGTTGCCCCCACCGAGGGAAAAGAAGTAATGAAAAACTGTTTTTT
TRBD1 . TRBJ2-5 TRBV7-6 CASSWDRDFVETQYF TGTGCCAGCAGCTGGGACAGGGATTTCGTGGAGACCCAGTACTTC
TRBD1 . TRBJ1-2 TRBV19 CASSIFGQGGYGYTF TGTGCCAGTAGTATTTTCGGACAGGGTGGCTATGGCTACACCTTC
. . TRBJ2-5 TRBV7-2 CASSLSPRETQYF TGTGCCAGCAGCTTAAGCCCTCGTGAGACCCAGTACTTC
. . TRBJ1-5 TRBV28 CASSGGHTQPQHF TGTGCCAGCAGTGGGGGGCACACTCAGCCCCAGCATTTT
. . TRBJ1-4 TRBV5-1 CASSDGRGEKLFF TGCGCCAGCAGCGACGGACGGGGTGAAAAACTGTTTTTT
. . TRBJ2-6 TRBV7-9 CASSPAGANVLTF TGTGCCAGCAGCCCAGCTGGGGCCAACGTCCTGACTTTC
TRBD2 once TRBJ2-5 TRBV13 CASSLRLAETQYF TGTGCCAGCAGCTTGAGACTAGCGGAGACCCAGTACTTC
TRBD1 . TRBJ1-6 TRBV6-6 CASSKRDRVRSPLHF TGTGCCAGCAGTAAACGGGACAGGGTACGGTCACCCCTCCACTTT
TRBD1 . TRBJ1-2 TRBV19 CASTTGTVNGYTF TGTGCCAGTACAACCGGGACAGTTAATGGCTACACCTTC
. . TRBJ1-5 TRBV7-9 CASSLVRDSAPEDQPQHF TGTGCCAGCAGCTTAGTCCGGGACTCTGCCCCGGAGGATCAGCCCCAGCATTTT
. . TRBJ1-3 TRBV27 CASSLTATGSTIYF TGTGCCAGCAGTTTAACGGCGACGGGAAGCACCATATATTTT
. . TRBJ2-5 TRBV25-1 CASSQLETQYF TGTGCCAGCAGCCAACTTGAGACCCAGTACTTC
. . TRBJ2-5 TRBV11-1 CASSFGQETQYF TGTGCCAGCAGCTTTGGCCAAGAGACCCAGTACTTC
TRBD1 . TRBJ2-5 TRBV15 CATSRVPSTGQQETQYF TGTGCCACCAGCAGAGTCCCTTCGACAGGGCAACAAGAGACCCAGTACTTC
. . TRBJ2-1 TRBV6-1 CASSEEIHEQFF TGTGCCAGCAGTGAAGAGATCCATGAGCAGTTCTTC
. . TRBJ2-1 TRBV6-5 CASSRPAPAGGQFF TGTGCCAGCAGCCGACCGGCCCCGGCGGGCGGGCAGTTCTTC
. few TRBJ1-4 TRBV7-9 CASSLADRRGKLFF TGTGCCAGCAGCTTAGCGGACCGACGAGGAAAACTGTTTTTT
. . TRBJ2-7 TRBV27 CASSRGVGDYEQYF TGTGCCAGCAGCAGAGGGGTGGGGGACTACGAGCAGTACTTC